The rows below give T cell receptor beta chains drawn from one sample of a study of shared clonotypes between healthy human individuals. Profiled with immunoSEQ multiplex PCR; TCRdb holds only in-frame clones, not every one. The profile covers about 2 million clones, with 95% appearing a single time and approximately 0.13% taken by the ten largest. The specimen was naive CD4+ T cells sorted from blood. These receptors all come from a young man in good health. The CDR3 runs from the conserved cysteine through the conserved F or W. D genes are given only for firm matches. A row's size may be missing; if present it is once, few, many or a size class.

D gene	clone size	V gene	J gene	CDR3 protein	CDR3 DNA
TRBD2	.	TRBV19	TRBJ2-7	CASSTGLAVSYEQYF	TGTGCCAGTAGTACCGGACTAGCGGTTTCCTACGAGCAGTACTTC
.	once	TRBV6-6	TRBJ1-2	CASSLDGFYGYTF	TGTGCCAGCAGCCTCGACGGATTTTATGGCTACACCTTC
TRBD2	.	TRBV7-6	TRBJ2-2	CASNPGIAGGNTGELFF	TGTGCCAGCAACCCGGGGATAGCGGGTGGGAACACCGGGGAGCTGTTTTTT
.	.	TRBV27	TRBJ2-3	CASRPRTDTQYF	TGTGCCAGCAGACCCCGCACAGATACGCAGTATTTT
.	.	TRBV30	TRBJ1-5	CAWSVLDSNQPQHF	TGTGCCTGGAGTGTACTGGACAGCAATCAGCCCCAGCATTTT
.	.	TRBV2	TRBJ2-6	CASASGANVLTF	TGTGCCAGCGCCTCTGGGGCCAACGTCCTGACTTTC
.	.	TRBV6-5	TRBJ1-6	CASSYSSRVELHF	TGTGCCAGCAGTTACTCGAGCAGGGTGGAACTCCACTTT
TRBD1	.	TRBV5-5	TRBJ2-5	CASSWGQHPETQYF	TGTGCCAGCAGCTGGGGACAGCACCCAGAGACCCAGTACTTC
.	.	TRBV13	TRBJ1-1	CASRGRNTEAFF	TGTGCCAGCCGGGGCAGGAACACTGAAGCTTTCTTT
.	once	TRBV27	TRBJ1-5	CASSLSIRGGNQPQHF	TGTGCCAGCAGTTTATCGATCAGGGGTGGCAATCAGCCCCAGCATTTT
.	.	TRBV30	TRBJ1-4	CAWSVRRSNEKLFF	TGTGCCTGGAGTGTACGTAGGTCAAATGAAAAACTGTTTTTT
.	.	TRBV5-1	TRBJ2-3	CASSLAGDNTDTQYF	TGCGCCAGCAGCTTGGCCGGGGACAACACAGATACGCAGTATTTT
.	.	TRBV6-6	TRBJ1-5	CASSDTPISNQPQHF	TGTGCCAGCAGTGATACCCCGATTAGCAATCAGCCCCAGCATTTT
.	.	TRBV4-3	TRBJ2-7	CASSQDPSTVTYEQYF	TGCGCCAGCAGCCAAGATCCCTCGACGGTGACCTACGAGCAGTACTTC
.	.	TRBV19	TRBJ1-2	CASMGPIRFSNYGYTF	TGTGCCAGTATGGGTCCGATACGTTTCAGTAACTATGGCTACACCTTC
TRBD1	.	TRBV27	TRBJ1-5	CASSAGTGVNQPQHF	TGTGCCAGCAGTGCCGGGACAGGGGTCAATCAGCCCCAGCATTTT
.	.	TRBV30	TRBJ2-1	CAWSPDRINEQFF	TGTGCCTGGAGTCCAGACAGGATCAATGAGCAGTTCTTC
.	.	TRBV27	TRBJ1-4	CASSLGATNEKLFF	TGTGCCAGCAGTTTGGGGGCAACTAATGAAAAACTGTTTTTT
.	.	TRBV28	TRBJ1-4	CATGRGQYFPREEKLFF	TGTGCCACCGGGCGAGGGCAGTACTTTCCAAGGGAGGAAAAACTGTTTTTT
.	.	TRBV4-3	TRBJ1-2	CASSREANYGYTF	TGCGCCAGCAGCCGGGAGGCTAACTATGGCTACACCTTC
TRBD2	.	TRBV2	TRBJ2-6	CASSFSGGTSGANVLTF	TGTGCCAGCAGTTTTAGCGGGGGGACCTCTGGGGCCAACGTCCTGACTTTC
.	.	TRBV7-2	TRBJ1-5	CASSPVGDQPQHF	TGTGCCAGCAGCCCGGTTGGGGATCAGCCCCAGCATTTT
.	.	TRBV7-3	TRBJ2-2	CASSLNSPLLDGELFF	TGTGCCAGCAGCTTAAATTCCCCCCTTCTTGACGGGGAGCTGTTTTTT
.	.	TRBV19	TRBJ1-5	CASSIDGIQPQHF	TGTGCCAGTAGTATAGATGGGATTCAGCCCCAGCATTTT
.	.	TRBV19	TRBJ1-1	CASSKQYSEAFF	TGTGCCAGTAGTAAACAGTATTCTGAAGCTTTCTTT
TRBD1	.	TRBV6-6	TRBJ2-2	CASSKNRGGTGELFF	TGTGCCAGCAGTAAAAACAGGGGTGGCACCGGGGAGCTGTTTTTT
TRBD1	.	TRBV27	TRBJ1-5	CASSSDRAGGQPQHF	TGTGCCAGCAGTTCCGACAGGGCTGGGGGTCAGCCCCAGCATTTT
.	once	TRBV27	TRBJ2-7	CASSLWAEADEQYF	TGTGCCAGCAGTTTATGGGCAGAGGCGGACGAGCAGTACTTC
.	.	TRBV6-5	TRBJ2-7	CASSRASYEQYF	TGTGCCAGCAGTCGTGCCAGCTACGAGCAGTACTTC
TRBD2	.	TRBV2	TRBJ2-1	CASVSGGSYNEQFF	TGTGCCAGCGTGTCGGGGGGATCCTACAATGAGCAGTTCTTC
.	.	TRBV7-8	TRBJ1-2	CASSYRTGYGYTF	TGTGCCAGCAGCTACCGGACCGGTTATGGCTACACCTTC
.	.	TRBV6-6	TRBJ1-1	CASSYTFVGFDTEAFF	TGTGCCAGCAGTTACACTTTTGTGGGTTTCGACACTGAAGCTTTCTTT
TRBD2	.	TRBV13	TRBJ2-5	CASGETSGGTQYF	TGTGCCAGCGGCGAGACTAGCGGGGGGACCCAGTACTTC
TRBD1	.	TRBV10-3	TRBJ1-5	CAISEDRGNQPQHF	TGTGCCATCAGTGAGGACAGGGGGAATCAGCCCCAGCATTTT
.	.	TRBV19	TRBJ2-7	CASSIFDSGQQYF	TGTGCCAGTAGTATATTTGACAGCGGTCAGCAGTACTTC
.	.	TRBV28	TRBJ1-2	CASSFGQGYGYTF	TGTGCCAGCAGTTTCGGGCAGGGTTATGGCTACACCTTC
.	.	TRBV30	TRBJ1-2	CAWSNSYGYTF	TGTGCCTGGAGTAACAGCTATGGCTACACCTTC
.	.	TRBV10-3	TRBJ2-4	CAISERENIQYF	TGTGCCATCAGTGAGAGGGAAAACATTCAGTACTTC
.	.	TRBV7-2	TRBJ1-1	CASSVHMNTEAFF	TGTGCCAGCAGCGTACACATGAACACTGAAGCTTTCTTT
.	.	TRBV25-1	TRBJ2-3	CASSLGQKRTDTQYF	TGTGCCAGCAGCCTCGGACAGAAAAGGACAGATACGCAGTATTTT
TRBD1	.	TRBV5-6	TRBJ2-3	CASSRPGTGAYF	TGTGCCAGCAGCAGACCCGGGACAGGGGCGTATTTT
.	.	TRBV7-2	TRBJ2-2	CASSLRAYTGELFF	TGTGCCAGCAGCTTGCGGGCGTACACCGGGGAGCTGTTTTTT
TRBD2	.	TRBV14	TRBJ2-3	CASSQFGTSGTDTQYF	TGTGCCAGCAGCCAATTTGGGACTAGCGGCACAGATACGCAGTATTTT
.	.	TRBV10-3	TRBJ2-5	CAISEPSETQYF	TGTGCCATCAGTGAGCCTTCCGAGACCCAGTACTTC
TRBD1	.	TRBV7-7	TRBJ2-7	CASSPGQGYEQYF	TGTGCTAGCAGCCCGGGACAGGGGTACGAGCAGTACTTC
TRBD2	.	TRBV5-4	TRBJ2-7	CASSRPSGGAGEQYF	TGTGCCAGCAGCCGACCTAGCGGGGGGGCCGGTGAGCAGTACTTC
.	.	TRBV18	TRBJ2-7	CASSPLGLYEQYF	TGTGCCAGCTCACCACTGGGGCTCTACGAGCAGTACTTC
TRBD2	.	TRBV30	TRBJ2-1	CAGWTSGETYNEQFF	TGTGCCGGATGGACTAGCGGGGAGACATACAATGAGCAGTTCTTC
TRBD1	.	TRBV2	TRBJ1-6	CASSRFGQGGNSPLHF	TGTGCCAGCAGTCGATTCGGACAGGGGGGCAATTCACCCCTCCACTTT
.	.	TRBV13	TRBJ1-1	CASSLTEGEAFF	TGTGCCAGCAGCTTGACGGAGGGCGAAGCTTTCTTT
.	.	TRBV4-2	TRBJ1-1	CASSRPSMTEAFF	TGTGCCAGCAGCCGCCCGTCCATGACTGAAGCTTTCTTT
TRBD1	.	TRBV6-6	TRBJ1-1	CASSYPQTRGRTEAFF	TGTGCCAGCAGTTACCCCCAAACCAGGGGGCGAACTGAAGCTTTCTTT
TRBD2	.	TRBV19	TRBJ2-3	CASSRRLALPDTQYF	TGTGCCAGTAGTAGAAGACTAGCTTTGCCAGATACGCAGTATTTT
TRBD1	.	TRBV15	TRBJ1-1	CATSRGSGTGGFTEAFF	TGTGCCACCAGCAGAGGATCCGGGACAGGGGGCTTCACTGAAGCTTTCTTT
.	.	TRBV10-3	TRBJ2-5	CAISGANQETQYF	TGTGCCATCAGCGGGGCGAACCAAGAGACCCAGTACTTC